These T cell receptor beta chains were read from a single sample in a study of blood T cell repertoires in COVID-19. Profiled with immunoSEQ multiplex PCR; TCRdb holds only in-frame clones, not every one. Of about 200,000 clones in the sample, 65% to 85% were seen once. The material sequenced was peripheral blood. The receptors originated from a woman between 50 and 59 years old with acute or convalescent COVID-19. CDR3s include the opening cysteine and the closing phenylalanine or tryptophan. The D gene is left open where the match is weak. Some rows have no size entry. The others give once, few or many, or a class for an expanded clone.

CDR3 protein: CSATETGQKPYEQYF; CDR3 DNA: TGCAGTGCTACTGAAACGGGACAGAAACCCTACGAGCAGTACTTC; V gene: TRBV20-1; clone size: .; J gene: TRBJ2-7; D gene: TRBD1
CDR3 protein: CASSLTGPGGDTQYF; CDR3 DNA: TGTGCCAGCAGTCTAACAGGCCCTGGGGGGGATACGCAGTATTTT; V gene: TRBV28; clone size: .; J gene: TRBJ2-3; D gene: .
CDR3 protein: CASREAGGRYEQYF; CDR3 DNA: TGTGCCAGCAGGGAGGCGGGAGGGCGCTACGAGCAGTACTTC; V gene: TRBV2; clone size: .; J gene: TRBJ2-7; D gene: TRBD2
CDR3 protein: CASSQDPGQANGYTF; CDR3 DNA: TGTGCCAGCAGCCAAGATCCCGGACAGGCCAATGGCTACACCTTC; V gene: TRBV4-2; clone size: .; J gene: TRBJ1-2; D gene: TRBD1
CDR3 protein: CATSRDLRDEKLFF; CDR3 DNA: TGTGCCACCAGCAGAGATCTCCGGGATGAAAAACTGTTTTTT; V gene: TRBV15; clone size: .; J gene: TRBJ1-4; D gene: .
CDR3 protein: CATSDPDRGYEKLFF; CDR3 DNA: TGTGCCACCAGTGACCCTGACAGGGGGTATGAAAAACTGTTTTTT; V gene: TRBV24-1; clone size: .; J gene: TRBJ1-4; D gene: TRBD1
CDR3 protein: CASSPRGSGYTF; CDR3 DNA: TGTGCCAGCAGTCCCCGAGGTAGTGGCTACACCTTC; V gene: TRBV27; clone size: .; J gene: TRBJ1-2; D gene: .
CDR3 protein: CASSVTANTEAFF; CDR3 DNA: TGTGCCAGCAGCGTGACAGCGAACACTGAAGCTTTCTTT; V gene: TRBV5-5; clone size: .; J gene: TRBJ1-1; D gene: .
CDR3 protein: CASSLFVSRRQSGQPQHF; CDR3 DNA: TGTGCCAGCAGTTTGTTTGTATCTCGACGACAGTCCGGACAGCCCCAGCATTTT; V gene: TRBV28; clone size: .; J gene: TRBJ1-5; D gene: .
CDR3 protein: CASSLTLNTEAFF; CDR3 DNA: TGTGCCAGCAGTCTGACATTGAACACTGAAGCTTTCTTT; V gene: TRBV14; clone size: .; J gene: TRBJ1-1; D gene: .
CDR3 protein: CATSDLTQGVDTDTQYF; CDR3 DNA: TGTGCCACCAGTGATTTGACACAGGGGGTTGACACAGATACGCAGTATTTT; V gene: TRBV24-1; clone size: .; J gene: TRBJ2-3; D gene: TRBD1
CDR3 protein: CATALKLGQDTGELFF; CDR3 DNA: TGCGCCACCGCACTCAAATTAGGACAGGACACCGGGGAGCTGTTTTTT; V gene: TRBV5-1; clone size: few; J gene: TRBJ2-2; D gene: TRBD1
CDR3 protein: CASSDITGGINIQYF; CDR3 DNA: TGTGCCAGCAGCGATATCACAGGGGGCATAAACATTCAGTACTTC; V gene: TRBV2; clone size: once; J gene: TRBJ2-4; D gene: TRBD1
CDR3 protein: CASRPSQNYGYTF; CDR3 DNA: TGTGCCAGCCGTCCCAGTCAGAACTATGGCTACACCTTC; V gene: TRBV6-5; clone size: few; J gene: TRBJ1-2; D gene: .
CDR3 protein: CASREAGNNEQFF; CDR3 DNA: TGTGCCAGCAGGGAAGCAGGGAACAATGAGCAGTTCTTC; V gene: TRBV19; clone size: .; J gene: TRBJ2-1; D gene: .
CDR3 protein: CASRTTSTDTQYF; CDR3 DNA: TGTGCCAGCAGGACGACTAGCACAGATACGCAGTATTTT; V gene: TRBV2; clone size: .; J gene: TRBJ2-3; D gene: .
CDR3 protein: CASSSYSQNLPETQYF; CDR3 DNA: TGTGCCAGCAGCTCCTACAGTCAGAATCTTCCGGAGACCCAGTACTTC; V gene: TRBV28; clone size: .; J gene: TRBJ2-5; D gene: .
CDR3 protein: CASSIPGEKPQHF; CDR3 DNA: TGTGCCAGTAGTATTCCAGGGGAAAAGCCCCAGCATTTT; V gene: TRBV19; clone size: .; J gene: TRBJ1-5; D gene: .
CDR3 protein: CASSLLGQGEWGGYTF; CDR3 DNA: TGCGCCAGCAGCTTGTTGGGACAGGGAGAATGGGGTGGCTACACCTTC; V gene: TRBV5-1; clone size: .; J gene: TRBJ1-2; D gene: TRBD1
CDR3 protein: CASSGASWGTGELFF; CDR3 DNA: TGTGCCAGCAGCGGGGCTAGCTGGGGCACCGGGGAGCTGTTTTTT; V gene: TRBV9; clone size: many; J gene: TRBJ2-2; D gene: .
CDR3 protein: CASSAGTSGAKNIQYF; CDR3 DNA: TGTGCCAGCTCAGCGGGGACTAGCGGAGCCAAAAACATTCAGTACTTC; V gene: TRBV18; clone size: once; J gene: TRBJ2-4; D gene: TRBD2
CDR3 protein: CATSRKKQGNTGELFF; CDR3 DNA: TGTGCCACCAGCAGAAAAAAACAGGGGAACACCGGGGAGCTGTTTTTT; V gene: TRBV15; clone size: .; J gene: TRBJ2-2; D gene: .
CDR3 protein: CASGPGGLSTDTQYF; CDR3 DNA: TGTGCTAGTGGTCCCGGGGGACTGAGCACAGATACGCAGTATTTT; V gene: TRBV12-5; clone size: .; J gene: TRBJ2-3; D gene: .
CDR3 protein: CASSSSGANVLTF; CDR3 DNA: TGTGCCAGCAGTTCTTCCGGGGCCAACGTCCTGACTTTC; V gene: TRBV27; clone size: .; J gene: TRBJ2-6; D gene: .
CDR3 protein: CASNLAGRGTDTQYF; CDR3 DNA: TGTGCCAGCAACCTAGCGGGGAGGGGCACAGATACGCAGTATTTT; V gene: TRBV7-6; clone size: .; J gene: TRBJ2-3; D gene: TRBD2
CDR3 protein: CASSAKIPGQGYEQYF; CDR3 DNA: TGTGCCAGCAGTGCCAAAATCCCGGGACAGGGGTACGAGCAGTACTTC; V gene: TRBV6-1; clone size: .; J gene: TRBJ2-7; D gene: TRBD1
CDR3 protein: CASSPWASGIGDTQYF; CDR3 DNA: TGTGCCAGCAGTCCTTGGGCTAGCGGGATCGGAGATACGCAGTATTTT; V gene: TRBV6-6; clone size: .; J gene: TRBJ2-3; D gene: TRBD2
CDR3 protein: CASSLDRGRSNYGYTF; CDR3 DNA: TGTGCCAGCAGCCTGGACAGGGGGCGGTCTAACTATGGCTACACCTTC; V gene: TRBV2; clone size: .; J gene: TRBJ1-2; D gene: TRBD1
CDR3 protein: CASSLGQLQETQYF; CDR3 DNA: TGCGCCAGCAGCTTGGGTCAACTTCAAGAGACCCAGTACTTC; V gene: TRBV5-1; clone size: .; J gene: TRBJ2-5; D gene: .
CDR3 protein: CATGIQGSEKLFF; CDR3 DNA: TGTGCCACCGGGATCCAGGGGAGTGAAAAACTGTTTTTT; V gene: TRBV2; clone size: .; J gene: TRBJ1-4; D gene: .
CDR3 protein: CASSGGLAGGREQFF; CDR3 DNA: TGCGCCAGCAGCGGCGGACTAGCGGGAGGTCGCGAGCAGTTCTTC; V gene: TRBV5-1; clone size: .; J gene: TRBJ2-1; D gene: TRBD2
CDR3 protein: CASSQEGGYKQYF; CDR3 DNA: TGCGCCAGCAGCCAAGAGGGAGGGTACAAGCAGTACTTC; V gene: TRBV4-1; clone size: .; J gene: TRBJ2-7; D gene: TRBD2
CDR3 protein: CASSEHGTSGMGEQYF; CDR3 DNA: TGCGCCAGCAGTGAGCATGGGACTAGCGGGATGGGTGAGCAGTACTTC; V gene: TRBV10-1; clone size: .; J gene: TRBJ2-7; D gene: TRBD2
CDR3 protein: CASSSTGSYEQYF; CDR3 DNA: TGTGCCAGCAGCTCTACAGGGTCCTACGAGCAGTACTTC; V gene: TRBV7-9; clone size: few; J gene: TRBJ2-7; D gene: .
CDR3 protein: CSARDRESFF; CDR3 DNA: TGCAGTGCTAGGGACAGGGAATCGTTCTTC; V gene: TRBV20-1; clone size: .; J gene: TRBJ2-1; D gene: TRBD1
CDR3 protein: CASSQDQTSGRPEQYF; CDR3 DNA: TGTGCCAGCAGCCAAGACCAGACTAGCGGGAGGCCCGAGCAGTACTTC; V gene: TRBV4-2; clone size: .; J gene: TRBJ2-7; D gene: TRBD2
CDR3 protein: CAIQPYAGGGETQYF; CDR3 DNA: TGTGCCATCCAACCTTATGCGGGCGGTGGAGAGACCCAGTACTTC; V gene: TRBV28; clone size: .; J gene: TRBJ2-5; D gene: .
CDR3 protein: CASSLRETSEQYF; CDR3 DNA: TGTGCCAGCAGCTTGCGGGAGACCTCCGAGCAGTACTTC; V gene: TRBV7-3; clone size: .; J gene: TRBJ2-7; D gene: TRBD2
CDR3 protein: CASSLAPTGDYEQYF; CDR3 DNA: TGCGCCAGCAGCTTGGCCCCTACAGGAGACTACGAGCAGTACTTC; V gene: TRBV5-1; clone size: .; J gene: TRBJ2-7; D gene: .
CDR3 protein: CASSKQLAGNYEQYF; CDR3 DNA: TGTGCCAGTAGTAAGCAACTAGCGGGGAATTACGAGCAGTACTTC; V gene: TRBV19; clone size: .; J gene: TRBJ2-7; D gene: TRBD2
CDR3 protein: CASSQEGEGPGQGDEQFF; CDR3 DNA: TGCGCCAGCAGCCAAGAAGGTGAGGGACCGGGACAGGGGGACGAGCAGTTCTTC; V gene: TRBV4-1; clone size: .; J gene: TRBJ2-1; D gene: TRBD1
CDR3 protein: CASSFPGTSGRFGGELFF; CDR3 DNA: TGCGCCAGCAGCTTCCCCGGGACTAGCGGGAGATTTGGCGGGGAGCTGTTTTTT; V gene: TRBV5-1; clone size: .; J gene: TRBJ2-2; D gene: TRBD2
CDR3 protein: CASSRTSGARGETQYF; CDR3 DNA: TGTGCCAGTAGTAGGACTAGCGGGGCACGAGGAGAGACCCAGTACTTC; V gene: TRBV19; clone size: .; J gene: TRBJ2-5; D gene: TRBD2
CDR3 protein: CASSPPKVRDYQFF; CDR3 DNA: TGTGCCAGCAGCCCCCCCAAAGTGCGGGACTATCAGTTCTTC; V gene: TRBV14; clone size: .; J gene: TRBJ2-1; D gene: TRBD2
CDR3 protein: CASSEGLDGYTF; CDR3 DNA: TGTGCCAGCAGTGAGGGTTTGGATGGCTACACCTTC; V gene: TRBV28; clone size: few; J gene: TRBJ1-2; D gene: .
CDR3 protein: CATSQGQGALGYGYTF; CDR3 DNA: TGTGCCACCAGTCAGGGACAGGGGGCCTTGGGCTATGGCTACACCTTC; V gene: TRBV24-1; clone size: .; J gene: TRBJ1-2; D gene: TRBD1
CDR3 protein: CAWSELQGNGNTIYF; CDR3 DNA: TGTGCCTGGAGTGAACTACAGGGTAATGGAAACACCATATATTTT; V gene: TRBV30; clone size: .; J gene: TRBJ1-3; D gene: .
CDR3 protein: CASSQDGSSSYNEQFF; CDR3 DNA: TGTGCCAGCAGCCAAGACGGGAGTAGCTCCTACAATGAGCAGTTCTTC; V gene: TRBV4-2; clone size: .; J gene: TRBJ2-1; D gene: .
CDR3 protein: CASSPWGAGHNEQFF; CDR3 DNA: TGTGCCAGCTCACCCTGGGGCGCTGGCCACAATGAGCAGTTCTTC; V gene: TRBV18; clone size: .; J gene: TRBJ2-1; D gene: .
CDR3 protein: CASSYPAYEQYF; CDR3 DNA: TGTGCCAGCAGTTACCCAGCCTACGAGCAGTACTTC; V gene: TRBV6-2/TRBV6-3; clone size: .; J gene: TRBJ2-7; D gene: .
CDR3 protein: CASSRTSAVDTQYF; CDR3 DNA: TGTGCCAGCAGTCGGACTAGCGCAGTGGATACGCAGTATTTT; V gene: TRBV27; clone size: .; J gene: TRBJ2-3; D gene: TRBD2
CDR3 protein: CASSQVSGGYEQYF; CDR3 DNA: TGTGCCAGCAGCCAAGTCTCAGGGGGCTACGAGCAGTACTTC; V gene: TRBV9; clone size: .; J gene: TRBJ2-7; D gene: TRBD1
CDR3 protein: CASSERVAAEMTEAFF; CDR3 DNA: TGTGCCAGCAGTGAACGGGTGGCGGCCGAAATGACTGAAGCTTTCTTT; V gene: TRBV2; clone size: few; J gene: TRBJ1-1; D gene: .
CDR3 protein: CASSLSRLAHEQYF; CDR3 DNA: TGTGCCAGCAGTTTATCTCGACTAGCCCACGAGCAGTACTTC; V gene: TRBV27; clone size: .; J gene: TRBJ2-7; D gene: TRBD2
CDR3 protein: CASSFGTSGSIHEQYF; CDR3 DNA: TGTGCCAGCAGCTTCGGGACTAGCGGGAGTATCCACGAGCAGTACTTC; V gene: TRBV11-2; clone size: many; J gene: TRBJ2-7; D gene: TRBD2
CDR3 protein: CASRSIRAGTQYF; CDR3 DNA: TGTGCCAGCAGGAGTATAAGAGCGGGGACCCAGTACTTC; V gene: TRBV6-5; clone size: .; J gene: TRBJ2-5; D gene: .
CDR3 protein: CASSIVGLAGVDEQYF; CDR3 DNA: TGTGCCAGTAGTATAGTGGGGCTAGCGGGAGTCGACGAGCAGTACTTC; V gene: TRBV19; clone size: .; J gene: TRBJ2-7; D gene: TRBD2
CDR3 protein: CASRQGDSNQPQHF; CDR3 DNA: TGTGCCAGCAGACAGGGTGATAGCAATCAGCCCCAGCATTTT; V gene: TRBV6-5; clone size: .; J gene: TRBJ1-5; D gene: .
CDR3 protein: CASSLDLPGGSSYEQYF; CDR3 DNA: TGTGCCAGCAGCTTAGATTTGCCGGGAGGGAGCTCCTACGAGCAGTACTTC; V gene: TRBV7-2; clone size: few; J gene: TRBJ2-7; D gene: TRBD2
CDR3 protein: CASSPTPSGPTGELFF; CDR3 DNA: TGCGCCAGCAGCCCCACACCTAGCGGCCCCACCGGGGAGCTGTTTTTT; V gene: TRBV5-1; clone size: .; J gene: TRBJ2-2; D gene: TRBD2